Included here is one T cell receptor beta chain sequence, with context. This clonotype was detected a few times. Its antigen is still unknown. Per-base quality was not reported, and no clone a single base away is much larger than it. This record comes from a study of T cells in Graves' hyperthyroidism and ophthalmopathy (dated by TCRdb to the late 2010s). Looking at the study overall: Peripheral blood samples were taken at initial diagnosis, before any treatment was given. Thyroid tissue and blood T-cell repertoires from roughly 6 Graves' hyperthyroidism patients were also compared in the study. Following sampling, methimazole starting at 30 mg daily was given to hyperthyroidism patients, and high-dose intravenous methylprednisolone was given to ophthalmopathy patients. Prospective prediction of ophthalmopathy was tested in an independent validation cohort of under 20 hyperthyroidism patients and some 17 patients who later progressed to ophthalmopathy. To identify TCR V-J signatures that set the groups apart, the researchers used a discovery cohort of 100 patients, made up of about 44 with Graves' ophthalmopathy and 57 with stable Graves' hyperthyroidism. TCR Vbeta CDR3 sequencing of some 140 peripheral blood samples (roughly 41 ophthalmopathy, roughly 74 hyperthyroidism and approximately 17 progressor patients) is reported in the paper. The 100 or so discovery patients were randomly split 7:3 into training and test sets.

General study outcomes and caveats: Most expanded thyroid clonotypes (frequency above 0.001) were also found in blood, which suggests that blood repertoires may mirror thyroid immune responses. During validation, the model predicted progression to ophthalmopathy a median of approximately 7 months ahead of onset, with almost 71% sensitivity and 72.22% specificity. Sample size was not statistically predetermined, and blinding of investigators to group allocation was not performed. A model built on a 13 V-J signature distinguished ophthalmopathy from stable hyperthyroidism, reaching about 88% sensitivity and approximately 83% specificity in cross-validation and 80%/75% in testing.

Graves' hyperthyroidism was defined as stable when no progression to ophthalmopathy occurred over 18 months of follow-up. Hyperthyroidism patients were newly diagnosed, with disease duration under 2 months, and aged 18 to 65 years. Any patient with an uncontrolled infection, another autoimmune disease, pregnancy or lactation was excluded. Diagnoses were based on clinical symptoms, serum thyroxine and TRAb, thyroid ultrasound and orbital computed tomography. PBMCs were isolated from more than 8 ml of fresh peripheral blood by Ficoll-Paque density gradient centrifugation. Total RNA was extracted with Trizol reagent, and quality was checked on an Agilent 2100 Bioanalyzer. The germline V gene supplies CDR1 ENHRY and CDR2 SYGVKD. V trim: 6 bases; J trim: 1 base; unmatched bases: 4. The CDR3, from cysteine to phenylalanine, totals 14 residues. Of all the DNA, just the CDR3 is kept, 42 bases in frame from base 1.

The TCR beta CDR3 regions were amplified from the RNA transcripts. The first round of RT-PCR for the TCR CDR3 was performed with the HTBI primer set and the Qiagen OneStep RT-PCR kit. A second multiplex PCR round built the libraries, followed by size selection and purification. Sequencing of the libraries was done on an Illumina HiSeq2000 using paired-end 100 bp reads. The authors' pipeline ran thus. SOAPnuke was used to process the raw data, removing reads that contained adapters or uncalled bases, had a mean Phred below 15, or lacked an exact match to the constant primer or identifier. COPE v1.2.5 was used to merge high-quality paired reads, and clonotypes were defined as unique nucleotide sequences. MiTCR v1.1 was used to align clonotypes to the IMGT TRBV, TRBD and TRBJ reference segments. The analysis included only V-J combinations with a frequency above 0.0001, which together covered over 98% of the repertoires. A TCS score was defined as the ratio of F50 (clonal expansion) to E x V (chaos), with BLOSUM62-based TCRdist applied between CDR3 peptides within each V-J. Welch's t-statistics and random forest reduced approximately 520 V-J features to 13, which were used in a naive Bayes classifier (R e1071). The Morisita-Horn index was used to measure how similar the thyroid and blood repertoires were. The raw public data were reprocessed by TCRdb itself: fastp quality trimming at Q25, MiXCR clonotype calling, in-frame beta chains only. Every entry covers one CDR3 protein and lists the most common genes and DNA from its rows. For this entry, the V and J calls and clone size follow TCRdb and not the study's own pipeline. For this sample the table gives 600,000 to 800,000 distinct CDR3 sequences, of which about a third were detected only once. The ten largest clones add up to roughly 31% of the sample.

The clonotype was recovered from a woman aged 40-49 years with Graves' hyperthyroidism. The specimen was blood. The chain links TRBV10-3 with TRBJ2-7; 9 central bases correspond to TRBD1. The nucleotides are TGTGCCATCAGCAGGGACAGGGAATCCTACGAGCAGTACTTC. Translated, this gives CAISRDRESYEQYF.